The 30 T cell receptor beta chains below were found in one sample sequenced in a study of blood T cell repertoires in COVID-19. Profiled with immunoSEQ multiplex PCR; TCRdb holds only in-frame clones, not every one. The sample consists of 110,000 or so clones, approximately 90% of them appearing once. Sequencing was carried out using peripheral blood. These receptors were obtained from a human donor in a cohort sampled during active COVID-19.

The genes are TRBV2 and TRBJ1-2; 12 bases match TRBD1. This CDR3 comprises 15 residues. V was pared by 6 bases and J by 8 bases, with 10 bases of the junction left unmatched. The germline V gene has CDR1 SNHLY and CDR2 FYNNEI. CDR3 sequence reads: CASRAGTGGRWGYTF. The CDR3 DNA is TGTGCCAGCAGGGCCGGGACAGGGGGCAGGTGGGGCTACACCTTC.

This rearrangement joins TRBV28 to TRBJ2-6; perhaps TRBD1 as D (5 bases). Germline lookup yields CDR1 MDHEN and CDR2 SYDVKM. This CDR3 spans 13 amino acids. V dropped 2 bases and J dropped 10 bases, with 9 bases sitting between them. The CDR3 DNA reads TGTGCCAGCAGTTTAGGGGCCCCGAACGTCCTGACTTTC. Its protein is CASSLGAPNVLTF.

This chain links TRBV5-1 with TRBJ2-1; 7 bases match TRBD2. J was trimmed by 0 bases and V by 4 bases; bases with no gene match: 13. The CDR3 consists of 18 residues. Germline CDR1 reads SGHRS; CDR2 reads YFSETQ. In nucleotides, the CDR3 is TGCGCCAGCAGCCCAAGTAGGTCGCTAGCGGTCTCCTACAATGAGCAGTTCTTC. Translating it yields CASSPSRSLAVSYNEQFF.

The chain is built from TRBV30 and TRBJ1-2; D unclear. Germline CDR1 reads GTSNPN; CDR2 reads SVGIG (reference sequence). V was pared by 0 bases and J by 7 bases, with 6 bases between. The CDR3 is 11 residues long. The CDR3 is CAWSVRGGYTF. Written as DNA, the CDR3 is TGTGCCTGGAGTGTACGGGGTGGCTACACCTTC.

In this sample, this clone turned up a few times. The rearrangement joins TRBV6-2 or TRBV6-3 to TRBJ1-6; no firm D call. The CDR3 length is 15 residues. V was clipped by 1 base and J by 7 bases, with 11 bases between them. Germline V gives CDR1 MNHEY, CDR2 SVGEGT. The CDR3 reads CASSYFGRRNSPLHF. The CDR3 DNA sequence: TGTGCCAGCAGTTACTTCGGGAGGAGGAATTCACCCCTCCACTTT.

This chain connects TRBV7-8 to TRBJ2-1, with D tentatively TRBD2 (6 bases). Looked up from germline, CDR1 is SGHVS and CDR2 is FQNEAQ. The ends were cut back, 5 bases at V and 10 bases at J, with 15 bases in the middle. The CDR3 totals 13 residues. The CDR3 sequence: CASSTRGPGEQFF. The CDR3 DNA reads as TGTGCCAGCAGCACGCGGGGTCCGGGGGAGCAGTTCTTC.

The chain has TRBV11-2 and TRBJ2-2; D may be TRBD2 (6 bases). CDR1 is SGHAT and CDR2 is FQNNGV in the germline V gene. V lost 11 bases and J lost 0, with 13 bases in between. This CDR3 contains 14 residues. For the CDR3, the DNA is TGTGCCTACAGAGGGAGGACGAACACCGGGGAGCTGTTTTTT. It yields the protein CAYRGRTNTGELFF.

This rearrangement joins TRBV19 to TRBJ2-3; D may be TRBD2 (6 bases). The CDR3 runs 13 residues. V lost 5 bases to trimming and J lost 8 bases, with 14 bases between them. Germline V gives CDR1 LNHDA, CDR2 SQIVND (reference sequence). The CDR3 DNA reads as TGTGCCAGTAGTGTACCCGCGGGGACTACGCAGTATTTT. Translating it yields CASSVPAGTTQYF.

CDR3 amino acids: CASSLASGYTGELFF. In DNA, the CDR3 is TGCGCCAGCAGCTTGGCTAGCGGATACACCGGGGAGCTGTTTTTT. The rearrangement links TRBV5-1 to TRBJ2-2, with 7 bases aligning to TRBD2. The V and J ends lost 0 bases and 3 bases, in that order; junction bases with no gene match: 2. CDR3 size: 15 residues. The germline V gene has CDR1 SGHRS and CDR2 YFSETQ. Together with reference TRBV5-1 and TRBJ2-2, the CDR3 gives the full variable domain: KAGVTQTPRYLIKTRGQQVTLSCSPISGHRSVSWYQQTPGQGLQFLFEYFSETQRNKGNFPGRFSGRQFSNSRSEMNVSTLELGDSALYLCASSLASGYTGELFFGEGSRLTVL.

The chain recombines TRBV11-3 with TRBJ2-3; TRBD2 agrees at 8 bases. The CDR3 totals 15 residues. Unmatched junction bases numbered 9, after V lost 5 bases and J lost 5 bases. Germline CDR1 is SGHNT and CDR2 is YENEEA. The CDR3 region has the DNA TGTGCCAGCAGCCCGGGAGGGGGAGGAGGAGATACGCAGTATTTT. The encoded protein is CASSPGGGGGDTQYF.

The chain links TRBV27 to TRBJ2-7, with D maybe TRBD1 (5 bases). Germline V gene lookup returns CDR1 MNHEY and CDR2 SMNVEV (reference sequence). V was trimmed by 8 bases and J by 7 bases, leaving 21 bases between them. CDR3 length equals 14 residues. CDR3: CASRLVQGTGEQYF. The DNA for the CDR3 is TGTGCCAGCCGGCTCGTCCAGGGAACGGGTGAGCAGTACTTC.

This clone was detected a few times. The rearrangement joins TRBV5-4 to TRBJ1-3, with 8 bases matching TRBD1. From germline, CDR1 is SGHNT and CDR2 YYREEE (reference sequence). The length of the CDR3 is 15 residues. V lost 4 bases and J lost 7; bases outside the gene matches: 10. CDR3 nucleotide sequence: TGTGCCAGCAGCAAAGGACAGGGTATTCGGAACACCATATATTTT. Residues: CASSKGQGIRNTIYF.

The chain links TRBV11-2 to TRBJ2-1; 12 bases map to TRBD2. With V trimmed by 4 bases and J by 13 bases, 5 bases remained unmatched. Germline V lookup: CDR1 SGHAT, CDR2 FQNNGV. The CDR3 is 13 residues long. The CDR3 protein is CASSSSGRAHQFF. In DNA form, the CDR3 reads TGTGCCAGCAGCTCTAGCGGGAGGGCCCATCAGTTCTTC. The variable domain in full, completed from reference TRBV11-2 and TRBJ2-1, reads EAGVAQSPRYKIIEKRQSVAFWCNPISGHATLYWYQQILGQGPKLLIQFQNNGVVDDSQLPKDRFSAERLKGVDSTLKIQPAKLEDSAVYLCASSSSGRAHQFFGPGTRLTVL.

This chain links TRBV19 with TRBJ2-3; D is perhaps TRBD2 (5 bases). Germline V gives CDR1 LNHDA, CDR2 SQIVND (reference sequence). V was cut by 3 bases and J by 1 base, with 8 bases left in between. The CDR3 has 14 residues. The CDR3 spells CASSMLLGTDTQYF. The DNA of the CDR3 is TGTGCCAGTAGTATGTTACTAGGCACAGATACGCAGTATTTT.

The count of this clone is one. This chain uses TRBV11-3 with TRBJ2-5, with 11 bases matching TRBD2. This CDR3 region has 12 residues. The germline V gene encodes CDR1 SGHNT and CDR2 YENEEA. The ends lost 5 bases at V and 9 bases at J; junction bases unmatched: 2. CDR3 protein: CASSLTSGAQYF. The CDR3 nucleotides are TGTGCCAGCAGCCTGACTAGCGGGGCCCAGTACTTC. Supplemented by reference TRBV11-3 and TRBJ2-5, the full variable domain reads EAGVVQSPRYKIIEKKQPVAFWCNPISGHNTLYWYLQNLGQGPELLIRYENEEAVDDSQLPKDRFSAERLKGVDSTLKIQPAELGDSAVYLCASSLTSGAQYFGPGTRLLVL.

The chain is built from TRBV19 and TRBJ1-6; tentatively, D is TRBD1 (5 bases). V was shortened by 4 bases and J by 10 bases, with 11 bases between the two germline ends. The germline V gene has CDR1 LNHDA and CDR2 SQIVND (reference sequence). The CDR3 extends over 13 amino acids. The chain's CDR3 is CASSRDSASPLHF. CDR3 in DNA: TGTGCCAGTAGTAGGGACTCAGCCTCACCCCTCCACTTT.

CDR3 coding DNA: TGCAGCGGGTGGAGGGACAGCAACACTGAAGCTTTCTTT. This translates into CSGWRDSNTEAFF. The chain has TRBV29-1 and TRBJ1-1; the match to TRBD1 covers 7 bases. The CDR3 consists of 13 residues. Trimming at V came to 7 bases and at J to 2 bases, leaving 7 bases not matched to a gene. Germline V lookup: CDR1 SQVTM, CDR2 ANQGSEA.

The gene calls are TRBV15 and TRBJ2-2, with D possibly matching TRBD2 (6 bases). Trimming removed 5 bases from V and 9 bases from J, with 13 bases in between. Germline V gives CDR1 LNHNV, CDR2 YYDKDF (reference sequence). The CDR3 runs to 13 residues. The CDR3 spells CATSPLRGRELFF. Here the CDR3 DNA reads TGTGCCACCAGCCCTCTGCGGGGCCGGGAGCTGTTTTTT.

The chain recombines TRBV6-5 with TRBJ1-2, with D unresolved. The CDR3 is 12 residues long. CDR1 is MNHEY, CDR2 SVGAGI, per germline. V lost 10 bases and J 2 bases, leaving 11 bases between the germline ends. The CDR3 loop is CATTPRNYGYTF. For the CDR3, the DNA is TGTGCCACCACGCCCAGAAACTATGGCTACACCTTC.

The chain recombines TRBV5-1 with TRBJ1-1; 7 nucleotides align to TRBD1. V lost 0 bases to trimming and J lost 1 base; unmatched junction nucleotides: 3. This CDR3 is built from 15 residues. Germline CDR1 and CDR2: SGHRS and YFSETQ. The CDR3 DNA sequence: TGCGCCAGCAGCTTGGTTGGGACAGCGAACACTGAAGCTTTCTTT. Its translation: CASSLVGTANTEAFF.

In its sample, this clone was seen a few times. The chain carries TRBV2 and TRBJ1-4; 7 bases map to TRBD1. This CDR3 is 12 amino acids long. After removal of 4 bases from V and 17 bases from J, the junction contained 10 bases not matched to a gene. Per the germline V gene, CDR1 is SNHLY and CDR2 is FYNNEI. The CDR3 nucleotides are TGTGCCAGCAGTGTAAGACAGGGCCGGGTCTTTTTT. Encoded protein: CASSVRQGRVFF.

This chain joins TRBV5-1 and TRBJ1-1; 9 nucleotides match TRBD1. CDR3 length equals 16 residues. Germline values: CDR1 SGHRS, CDR2 YFSETQ. The J segment lost 1 base and the V segment lost 2 bases, leaving 6 bases of the junction unmatched. The CDR3 loop is CASSLNRGPGNTEAFF. The CDR3, as DNA: TGCGCCAGCAGCTTAAACAGGGGGCCGGGGAACACTGAAGCTTTCTTT.

The gene calls are TRBV18 and TRBJ2-7; 8 bases are a match to TRBD1. The CDR3 contains 12 residues. J was trimmed by 2 bases and V by 6 bases; bases with no gene match: 0. Per the germline V gene, CDR1 is KGHSH and CDR2 is LQKENI. The CDR3 reads CASSGQAYEQYF. The CDR3 DNA follows: TGTGCCAGCTCGGGACAGGCCTACGAGCAGTACTTC.

This clone was picked up one time. This chain joins TRBV24-1 and TRBJ2-2; 8 bases line up with TRBD1. The CDR3 totals 16 residues. The ends lost 4 bases at V and 2 bases at J; junction bases unmatched: 5. Germline V gives CDR1 KGHDR, CDR2 SFDVKD. The DNA for the CDR3 is TGTGCCACCAGTGAAGCCGGGACAGGCAACACCGGGGAGCTGTTTTTT. Encoded protein: CATSEAGTGNTGELFF.

The chain joins TRBV25-1 to TRBJ2-7; possible D gene TRBD2, 5 bases. Trimming stripped 2 bases from V and 6 bases from J, with 26 bases between. Germline-derived CDR1 and CDR2 are MGHDK and SYGVNS. The CDR3 runs 18 residues. CDR3 loop: CASSEKFVGAVPSGEQYF. CDR3 nucleotides: TGTGCCAGCAGTGAAAAGTTCGTCGGAGCGGTACCCTCAGGCGAGCAGTACTTC.

The chain carries TRBV7-3 and TRBJ1-2; perhaps TRBD1 as D (5 bases). V lost 5 bases and J 7 bases, leaving 20 bases between the germline ends. The CDR3 covers 15 residues. CDR1 SGHTA and CDR2 FQGTGA come from the germline V gene. For the CDR3, the DNA is TGTGCCAGCAGCGACACGACCGCAGGGAGGGCTGGCTACACCTTC. It is translated as CASSDTTAGRAGYTF.

The gene calls are TRBV18 and TRBJ2-7; D possibly corresponds to TRBD1 (6 bases). The V end was cut by 3 bases, the J end by 5 bases, with 14 bases between. Germline CDR1 reads KGHSH; CDR2 reads LQKENI. The CDR3 has 14 amino acids. Written as DNA, the CDR3 is TGTGCCAGCTCACCTAGACAGGAGGAGAACGAGCAGTACTTC. Its protein product is CASSPRQEENEQYF.

The V call is TRBV29-1, the J call TRBJ2-6, with D possibly matching TRBD2 (6 bases). Trimming took off 5 bases at V and 0 bases at J, with 11 bases between the two ends. The CDR3 length is 15 residues. In germline, CDR1 is SQVTM, CDR2 ANQGSEA. CDR3: CSVRVGGSGANVLTF. In DNA form, the CDR3 reads TGCAGCGTTCGGGTGGGGGGCTCTGGGGCCAACGTCCTGACTTTC.

The chain uses TRBV5-6 and TRBJ2-7, with TRBD2 matching 8 bases. V lost 4 bases and J lost 3; bases outside the gene matches: 9. Germline-derived CDR1 and CDR2 are SGHDT and YYEEEE. The length of the CDR3 is 15 residues. The CDR3 DNA reads TGTGCCAGCAGCGTCGACTACCGGGAGGGCTACGAGCAGTACTTC. Protein sequence: CASSVDYREGYEQYF. The variable domain in full, completed from reference TRBV5-6 and TRBJ2-7, reads DAGVTQSPTHLIKTRGQQVTLRCSPKSGHDTVSWYQQALGQGPQFIFQYYEEEERQRGNFPDRFSGHQFPNYSSELNVNALLLGDSALYLCASSVDYREGYEQYFGPGTRLTVT.

The rearrangement joins TRBV12-3 or TRBV12-4 to TRBJ2-7; perhaps TRBD1 as D (5 bases). Trimming shortened V by 6 bases and J by 7 bases, and 16 bases separated the two germline ends. CDR3 length: 13 amino acids. The CDR3 sequence is CASSPEGVGEQYF. The CDR3 bases are TGTGCCAGCAGCCCCGAAGGGGTCGGAGAGCAGTACTTC.